A single sample gave rise to the 21 T cell receptor beta chains below, sequenced in a study of blood T cell repertoires in COVID-19. Clones were read by immunoSEQ multiplex PCR, and TCRdb kept only the in-frame ones, dropping some. The repertoire has about 200,000 clones, roughly 82% of them found once; the top ten carry roughly 5%. Sequences were obtained from PBMCs or T cells enriched from blood (not recorded which). The receptor source for this set is a woman aged 60-75 years with acute COVID-19.

The V gene is TRBV5-1, the J gene TRBJ2-5; possibly TRBD1 for D (5 bases). Germline V CDR1 and CDR2: SGHRS, YFSETQ. The CDR3 has 17 residues. Trimming shortened V by 4 bases and J by 5 bases, and 24 bases separated the two germline ends. The CDR3 DNA follows: TGCGCCAGCAGCCGTATCGGCCCTTCGGACACCGTTGAGACCCAGTACTTC. This translates into CASSRIGPSDTVETQYF.

V is TRBV30 and J is TRBJ1-1; TRBD1 matches 12 bases. In germline, CDR1 is GTSNPN, CDR2 SVGIG (reference sequence). V trimming: 5 bases; J trimming: 6 bases; junction bases outside the gene matches: 13. This CDR3 is 16 amino acids long. CDR3 DNA sequence: TGTGCCTGGCGTTCGGGACAGGGGGCGCTGGGCGCTGAAGCTTTCTTT. Translation: CAWRSGQGALGAEAFF.

Points on this clone: At the DNA level, this CDR3 is encoded by other sequences in the same sample as well. The genes are TRBV9 and TRBJ1-2; no clear D gene. Germline V gene lookup returns CDR1 SGDLS and CDR2 YYNGEE. The V and J ends lost 2 bases and 4 bases respectively, with 9 bases between them. The CDR3 contains 13 residues. The CDR3, as DNA: TGTGCCAGCAGCGTTAACAGCCTCTATGGCTACACCTTC. Its protein product is CASSVNSLYGYTF.

The chain couples TRBV27 to TRBJ2-1, with TRBD2 identical over 12 bases. Germline V gene lookup returns CDR1 MNHEY and CDR2 SMNVEV (reference sequence). The CDR3 loop spans 16 amino acids. V gave up 6 bases and J gave up 10 bases; unmatched junction bases: 13. The CDR3 nucleotides are TGTGCCAGCAGCGTCCGGCTGGGACTAGCGGGTTACGAGCAGTTCTTC. It yields the protein CASSVRLGLAGYEQFF.

The chain uses TRBV2 and TRBJ2-1, with TRBD2 as a possible D gene (6 bases). Germline loops: CDR1 SNHLY, CDR2 FYNNEI. V was cut by 4 bases and J by 4 bases, with 23 bases left in between. This CDR3 has 18 residues. CDR3 bases: TGTGCCAGCAGTGGGCGGGGTCTATCGGTTGATAATTACAATGAGCAGTTCTTC. This encodes CASSGRGLSVDNYNEQFF.

The gene calls are TRBV6-2 or TRBV6-3 and TRBJ2-7, with a weak D call TRBD2 (6 bases). CDR3 length: 13 amino acids. The germline gives CDR1 MNHEY, CDR2 SVGEGT. Trimming took off 6 bases at V and 4 bases at J, with 13 bases between the two ends. For the CDR3, the DNA is TGTGCCAGCAGCTCGGGACTCCATTACGAGCAGTACGTC. Protein sequence: CASSSGLHYEQYV.

CDR3 amino acids: CASSGGGSLAKNIQYF. The CDR3 DNA is TGTGCCAGCAGTGGGGGGGGGAGCTTAGCCAAAAACATTCAGTACTTC. The chain uses TRBV2 and TRBJ2-4; TRBD2 agrees at 7 bases. CDR1 SNHLY and CDR2 FYNNEI come from the germline V gene. The junction had 6 bases not matched to a gene; V was cut back by 4 bases and J by 0 bases. The CDR3 is 16 amino acids. The variable domain in full, with the rest retrieved from reference TRBV2 and TRBJ2-4, is EPEVTQTPSHQVTQMGQEVILRCVPISNHLYFYWYRQILGQKVEFLVSFYNNEISEKSEIFDDQFSVERPDGSNFTLKIRSTKLEDSAMYFCASSGGGSLAKNIQYFGAGTRLSVL.

This clone appeared a single time. The J gene is TRBJ2-6, the V gene TRBV27, with D perhaps TRBD2 (5 bases). Germline V gives CDR1 MNHEY, CDR2 SMNVEV (reference sequence). Trimming cost V 5 bases and J 0 bases, with 17 bases left between them. CDR3 length equals 18 residues. Here the CDR3 DNA reads TGTGCCAGCAGTCCCCCGCCGGGATTTAGCTCTGGGGCCAACGTCCTGACTTTC. Encoded protein: CASSPPPGFSSGANVLTF.

This chain joins TRBV10-2 and TRBJ1-6, with D uncertain. This CDR3 region has 15 residues. Germline assignment: CDR1 WSHSY and CDR2 SAAADI. V shed 11 bases and J shed 4 bases, with 18 bases lying between them. For the CDR3, the DNA is TGCGCCTGCGCGGCCTTTCCTCGTTATAATTCACCCCTCCACTTT. This encodes CACAAFPRYNSPLHF.

This chain uses TRBV19 with TRBJ1-2; D gene unclear. This CDR3 has 12 amino acids. Trimming removed 4 bases at V and 7 bases at J, with 10 bases between. Germline V gene sequence: CDR1 LNHDA, CDR2 SQIVND (reference sequence). The CDR3 bases are TGTGCCAGTAGTAGTACGGGGTCTGGCTACACCTTC. Amino acids: CASSSTGSGYTF.

CDR3 sequence reads: CASSPTSGGPGGEQFF. CDR3 bases: TGTGCCAGCAGCCCGACTAGCGGGGGGCCAGGGGGTGAGCAGTTCTTC. The gene calls are TRBV3-1 (or the pseudogene TRBV3-2) and TRBJ2-1; 13 bases are a match to TRBD2. Looked up from germline, CDR1 is LGHDT and CDR2 is YNNKEL (reference sequence). This CDR3 is built from 16 residues. J gave up 9 bases and V 4 bases, and 9 bases lay outside the gene matches.

The J gene is TRBJ1-6, the V gene TRBV27; no clear D. Between the trimmed V and J ends, which lost 6 bases and 10 bases, there was a span of 19 bases. The CDR3 is 15 residues long. The germline V gene encodes CDR1 MNHEY and CDR2 SMNVEV (reference sequence). CDR3 sequence reads: CASSLGGVVRSPLHF. The DNA for the CDR3 is TGTGCCAGCAGCCTTGGCGGGGTGGTAAGGTCACCCCTCCACTTT.

The chain links TRBV7-8 to TRBJ1-3; D is unclear. This CDR3 region has 16 residues. The V end was cut by 1 base, the J end by 2 bases, with 12 bases between. Germline lookup yields CDR1 SGHVS and CDR2 FQNEAQ. CDR3 sequence reads: CASSLGASGTGNTIYF. The CDR3 DNA reads TGTGCCAGCAGCTTAGGGGCCAGCGGGACTGGAAACACCATATATTTT.

CDR3 loop: CASSLSTGKDQPQHF. In nucleotides, the CDR3 is TGTGCCAGCAGCTTGTCTACAGGGAAGGATCAGCCCCAGCATTTT. This rearrangement joins TRBV5-4 to TRBJ1-5; a weak D match, TRBD1 (6 bases). The CDR3 sequence is 15 residues long. The germline V and J ends were trimmed by 1 base and 5 bases, with 13 bases remaining between them. The germline gives CDR1 SGHNT, CDR2 YYREEE (reference sequence). Complete variable domain (other parts from reference TRBV5-4 and TRBJ1-5): ETGVTQSPTHLIKTRGQQVTLRCSSQSGHNTVSWYQQALGQGPQFIFQYYREEENGRGNFPPRFSGLQFPNYSSELNVNALELDDSALYLCASSLSTGKDQPQHFGDGTRLSIL.

The CDR3 region is CASRWLTGELFF. In DNA, the CDR3 is TGTGCCAGCAGATGGCTTACCGGGGAGCTGTTTTTT. The chain joins TRBV2 to TRBJ2-2; D unclear. The CDR3 sequence is 12 residues long. Germline loops: CDR1 SNHLY, CDR2 FYNNEI. V lost 6 bases and J lost 5, with 7 bases in between.

The rearrangement uses TRBV7-9 and TRBJ1-6; 7 nucleotides match TRBD1. The CDR3 has 15 residues. The V gene's germline CDR1 is SEHNR and CDR2 FQNEAQ (reference sequence). Trimming took 0 bases from V and 9 from J; bases not matched to a gene: 5. CDR3 residues: CASSLATGLVSPLHF. The CDR3 nucleotides are TGTGCCAGCAGCTTAGCGACAGGGTTGGTTTCACCCCTCCACTTT.

The chain links TRBV24-1 to TRBJ1-1; possible D gene TRBD1, 6 bases. Germline CDR1 KGHDR, CDR2 SFDVKD. Trimming cost V 4 bases and J 4 bases, with 15 bases left between them. The CDR3 is made up of 15 amino acids. The CDR3 reads CATSDRSGGATEAFF. The CDR3 nucleotides are TGTGCCACCAGTGACCGTAGCGGGGGGGCCACTGAAGCTTTCTTT.

CDR3 DNA sequence: TGTGCCAGCAGTATACCCGACAGGGGCGTAACTGAAGCTTTCTTT. It yields the protein CASSIPDRGVTEAFF. The rearrangement uses TRBV6-5 and TRBJ1-1; TRBD1 aligns across 8 bases. The CDR3 totals 15 residues. Per germline, CDR1 MNHEY and CDR2 SVGAGI. V lost 5 bases and J lost 5; bases outside the gene matches: 10.

This clone was seen only once. The chain recombines TRBV5-1 with TRBJ1-4, with no clear D. Germline lookup yields CDR1 SGHRS and CDR2 YFSETQ. This CDR3 is 15 amino acids long. Trimming took off 4 bases at V and 9 bases at J, with 19 bases between the two ends. The DNA of the CDR3 is TGCGCCAGCAGCCCTGGAGAGGGCGGTGCCAAAAAACTGTTTTTT. As protein: CASSPGEGGAKKLFF.

The chain recombines TRBV18 with TRBJ1-3; tentatively, D is TRBD1 (5 bases). CDR3 length equals 15 residues. The ends were cut back, 0 bases at V and 2 bases at J, with 8 bases in the middle. Germline loops: CDR1 KGHSH, CDR2 LQKENI. DNA for the CDR3: TGTGCCAGCTCACCACCGGGGGGAACTGGAAACACCATATATTTT. Protein sequence: CASSPPGGTGNTIYF.

This chain connects TRBV5-4 to TRBJ1-2; D ambiguous. This CDR3 is built from 12 residues. The germline V gene encodes CDR1 SGHNT and CDR2 YYREEE (reference sequence). Trimming shortened V by 0 bases and J by 4 bases, and 4 bases separated the two germline ends. The CDR3: CASSLDSYGYTF. CDR3 sequence (DNA): TGTGCCAGCAGCTTGGACAGCTATGGCTACACCTTC.